This T cell receptor (beta chain) was identified during a study of blood T cells in healthy people across ages. For the second PCR, which ran for about 6 to 11 cycles, a sample-barcoded 5' primer and a J-beta primer mix were used. Each CDR3 protein gets one entry after TCRdb re-called the 5' RACE reads with MiXCR. The sample contains almost 1 million distinct CDR3 sequences, about 53% of which appear only once. The CDR3 is 14 amino acids. V lost 6 bases and J lost 6; bases outside the gene matches: 10. The sample, about 9.7 milliliters of peripheral blood, was drawn from each donor. This chain connects TRBV12-3 or TRBV12-4 to TRBJ2-7; 8 bases line up with TRBD2. The source material was blood. The TCR comes from a woman aged 60-75 years in good health. For the CDR3, the DNA is TGTGCCAGCAGCCGACTAGCGACCGGGAGCGAGCAGTACTTC. Translation: CASSRLATGSEQYF.